A selection of T cell receptor beta chains follows, all from one sample in a study of cytomegalovirus exposure and HLA in healthy donors. TCRdb's table, derived via immunoSEQ multiplex PCR, lists solely in-frame clones and lacks some. This table has 100,000 to 150,000 clones, roughly 80% appearing once. Sample: PBMCs. These TCRs come from a man between 18 and 35 years old in good health and CMV-seropositive. CDR3s include the opening cysteine and the closing phenylalanine or tryptophan. The order of the fields is J gene, V gene, D gene, clone size, CDR3 DNA, CDR3 protein. The D gene is left open where the match is weak. Clone size, where shown, is once, few, many, or a class for clones that have expanded.

>TRBJ1-1|TRBV11-2|.|once
TGTGCCAGCAGCTTTTTCCCGAGAGGGAACACTGAAGCTTTCTTT
CASSFFPRGNTEAFF
>TRBJ1-1|TRBV10-2|.|.
TGCGCCAGCAGTGAGTCGGCCCCGAACACTGAAGCTTTCTTT
CASSESAPNTEAFF
>TRBJ1-1|TRBV4-1|TRBD1|few
TGCGCCAGCAGCCAGGATACCGGGACAGTCAACACTGAAGCTTTCTTT
CASSQDTGTVNTEAFF
>TRBJ1-5|TRBV5-1|TRBD1|.
TGCGCCAGCAGCATGACAGGGGCCAATCAGCCCCAGCATTTT
CASSMTGANQPQHF
>TRBJ1-1|TRBV11-2|.|.
TGTGCCAGCAGCCTAGAAACCGGGACAGAAGCTTTCTTT
CASSLETGTEAFF
>TRBJ2-3|TRBV19|TRBD1|.
TGTGCCAGTAGAGAAGCCGGACAGGTCCTCACAGATACGCAGTATTTT
CASREAGQVLTDTQYF
>TRBJ1-1|TRBV6-6|.|few
TGTGCCAGCAGTTACATTTTGGGGGGAGCGGGCACTGAAGCTTTCTTT
CASSYILGGAGTEAFF
>TRBJ2-2|TRBV10-1|.|.
TGCGCCAGCAGTGAGAACAGTATCGACACCGGGGAGCTGTTTTTT
CASSENSIDTGELFF
>TRBJ1-1|TRBV4-2|TRBD1|few
TGTGCCAGCAGCCAAGATCTGAGGACAGGGGCTGAAGCTTTCTTT
CASSQDLRTGAEAFF
>TRBJ2-1|TRBV30|TRBD2|.
TGTGCCTGGACCTCGGGGGGACTTTCATTTAGGAATGAGCAGTTCTTC
CAWTSGGLSFRNEQFF
>TRBJ1-2|TRBV5-1|TRBD1|.
TGCGCCAGCAGCTTGGAGGCAGGGGGCTATGGCTACACCTTC
CASSLEAGGYGYTF
>TRBJ1-6|TRBV6-6|.|few
TGTGCCAGCAGTTACTCAACAGGGAGCGTGGTCCTCCACTTT
CASSYSTGSVVLHF
>TRBJ1-4|TRBV6-5|.|.
TGTGCCAGCAGTGCCGGCGGGGCAACTAATGAAAAACTGTTTTTT
CASSAGGATNEKLFF
>TRBJ2-1|TRBV9|TRBD1|.
TGTGCCAGCAGCGCCGGAGGACAGGGGGCTTACAATGAGCAGTTCTTC
CASSAGGQGAYNEQFF
>TRBJ2-2|TRBV5-5|TRBD1|.
TGTGCCAGCAGCTTCCGGGACAGGGGGATATCCGGGGAGCTGTTTTTT
CASSFRDRGISGELFF
>TRBJ2-6|TRBV19|TRBD1|.
TGTGCCAGCGACAGGGTGGGGGCCAACGTCCTGACTTTC
CASDRVGANVLTF
>TRBJ1-6|TRBV7-2|.|.
TGTGCCAGCAGCCCAGAAGACTATAATTCACCCCTCCACTTT
CASSPEDYNSPLHF
>TRBJ2-7|TRBV5-4|.|.
TGTGCCAGCAGCCGAAGAGGACTACACGAGCAGTACTTC
CASSRRGLHEQYF
>TRBJ1-1|TRBV19|.|.
TGTGCCAGTAGTATGGGTGGGGAGGCGGCTTTCTTT
CASSMGGEAAFF
>TRBJ1-5|TRBV18|TRBD1|.
TGTGCCAGCTCACCAACGGACAGGGAGGGACAGCCCCAGCATTTT
CASSPTDREGQPQHF
>TRBJ2-3|TRBV7-2|TRBD2|.
TGTGCCAGCAGCTTAGCCCCAGGACTAGCGGGGGGGCAAGGGGCGCAGTATTTT
CASSLAPGLAGGQGAQYF
>TRBJ1-3|TRBV7-6|TRBD1|.
TGTGCCAGCAGCTTGGACAGGGCCTCTGGAAACACCATATATTTT
CASSLDRASGNTIYF
>TRBJ1-1|TRBV19|.|.
TGTGCCAGTAGCACTGGGGAGGATCGCTCTGAAGCTTTCTTT
CASSTGEDRSEAFF
>TRBJ1-6|TRBV4-1|TRBD1|.
TGCGCCAGCAGCCAAAATTTGGTCTGGGGGACAGGGGGCAATAATTCACCCCTCCACTTT
CASSQNLVWGTGGNNSPLHF
>TRBJ2-7|TRBV7-2|.|.
TGTGCCAGCAGCAAACAAGGCGGGGACTCGTACGAGCAGTACTTC
CASSKQGGDSYEQYF
>TRBJ2-7|TRBV7-2|TRBD1|.
TGTGCCAGCAGCCCCACCACAGGGGTCTACGAGCAGTACTTC
CASSPTTGVYEQYF
>TRBJ1-2|TRBV6-1|.|once
TGTGCCAGCAGTGAAGTAGGCGGGGCTATTTATGGCTACACCTTC
CASSEVGGAIYGYTF
>TRBJ2-7|TRBV7-2|.|.
TGTGCCAGCAGTCCGGAGGGGGCGCTGACTTGTAGCTTC
CASSPEGALTCSF
>TRBJ1-5|TRBV19|.|.
TGTGCCAGTAGCTGGAACGGGAATCAGCCCCAGCATTTT
CASSWNGNQPQHF
>TRBJ2-7|TRBV7-2|TRBD2|once
TGTGCCAGCAGCCGAACCCTAGCGGTCGGCTCCTACGAGCAGTACTTC
CASSRTLAVGSYEQYF
>TRBJ2-7|TRBV25-1|TRBD2|.
TGTGCCAGCAGTGTAGCGGGGGCCTACGAGCAGTACTTC
CASSVAGAYEQYF
>TRBJ1-6|TRBV9|.|.
TGTGCCAGCAGCGAGCCTAGGGGGACCCTCCACTTT
CASSEPRGTLHF
>TRBJ2-5|TRBV7-8|TRBD1|.
TGTGCCAGCAGCACCGAAGGGGGCTTGGAGACCCAGTACTTC
CASSTEGGLETQYF
>TRBJ2-1|TRBV2|TRBD1|.
TGTGCCAGCCTATCGGGACAGACGTACAATGAGCAGTTCTTC
CASLSGQTYNEQFF
>TRBJ2-2|TRBV5-4|.|.
TGTGCCAGCAGCTTGGCACGGGGGGCAAGTACCGGGGAGCTGTTTTTT
CASSLARGASTGELFF
>TRBJ1-1|TRBV4-1|.|.
TGCGCCAGCAGCCAAGACCCTAGGCGACCCGAAACCACTGAAGCTTTCTTT
CASSQDPRRPETTEAFF
>TRBJ1-1|TRBV18|.|few
TGTGCCAGCTCACCGGACTATCTCCTTGAAGCTTTCTTT
CASSPDYLLEAFF
>TRBJ1-1|TRBV13|.|once
TGTGCCAGCAGCCTAATTGGGGGGGCGAACACTGAAGCTTTCTTT
CASSLIGGANTEAFF
>TRBJ1-5|TRBV19|TRBD1|.
TGTGCCAGTAGTGAAATACAGGGGCGGTTTAATCAGCCCCAGCATTTT
CASSEIQGRFNQPQHF
>TRBJ2-7|TRBV10-3|.|.
TGTGCCATCAGTGAGTCATCAGAAATCTCCTACGAGCAGTACTTC
CAISESSEISYEQYF
>TRBJ1-2|TRBV28|.|.
TGTGCCAGCAACCCTCCGCCTGCGGAGGCCGCCGTGGATGGCTACACCTTC
CASNPPPAEAAVDGYTF
>TRBJ2-3|TRBV6-5|TRBD2|.
TGTGCCAGCAGTTCATTAGCGGGGGGGCCAGATACGCAGTATTTT
CASSSLAGGPDTQYF
>TRBJ1-2|TRBV7-2|TRBD1|.
TGTGCCAGCAGCTTACAAAGACAGGGCGGATATGGCTACACCTTC
CASSLQRQGGYGYTF
>TRBJ2-2|TRBV6-5|.|.
TGTGCCAGCATGAAACAGTTCACCGGGGAGCTGTTTTTT
CASMKQFTGELFF
>TRBJ2-7|TRBV30|TRBD1|.
TGTGCCTGGAGTGCGGGACAGGGGGGCGAGCAGTACTTC
CAWSAGQGGEQYF
>TRBJ1-5|TRBV12-5|.|.
TGTGCTAGTGGTTTGATAACCCAGGGGTGGAAAAATCAGCCCCAGCATTTT
CASGLITQGWKNQPQHF
>TRBJ2-7|TRBV5-1|TRBD2|.
TGCGCCAGCAGCCCCTACAGTAGCGGGAGTGGCTACGAGCAGTACTTC
CASSPYSSGSGYEQYF
>TRBJ2-1|TRBV21-1|.|.
TGTGCCAGCAGCACAAGTCGACTAGTTTTTGAGCAGTTCTTC
CASSTSRLVFEQFF
>TRBJ1-5|TRBV28|.|.
TGTGCCAGCAGTTTAGGAGGACAGCCCCAGCATTTT
CASSLGGQPQHF
>TRBJ2-5|TRBV7-2|.|.
TGTGCCAGCAGCTTAGCCAGGCGACAAGAGACCCAGTACTTC
CASSLARRQETQYF
>TRBJ2-3|TRBV29-1|.|once
TGCAGCGTTTCGAGGGGACTCACAGATACGCAGTATTTT
CSVSRGLTDTQYF
>TRBJ1-1|TRBV4-3|.|few
TGCGCCAGCAGCCAAGAAAGCCGAAACACTGAAGCTTTCTTT
CASSQESRNTEAFF
>TRBJ1-1|TRBV5-1|.|few
TGCGCCAGCAGCTTGCACAGGTTGGCGAACACTGAAGCTTTCTTT
CASSLHRLANTEAFF
>TRBJ1-2|TRBV27|TRBD1|.
TGTGCCAGCAGTTCGACAGGGAGTGGGAACTATGGCTACACCTTC
CASSSTGSGNYGYTF
>TRBJ2-1|TRBV7-9|.|.
TGTTCCAGCAGCTTAGCGTTGGCCGCCAGCTCCTACAATGAGCAGTTCTTC
CSSSLALAASSYNEQFF
>TRBJ1-5|TRBV21-1|.|once
TGTGCCAGCAGTTCACCGGGACAGGGCATCAATCAGCCCCAGCATTTT
CASSSPGQGINQPQHF
>TRBJ2-5|TRBV4-1|.|.
TGCGCCAGCAGCCTAACATTAAAAGAGACCCAGTACTTC
CASSLTLKETQYF
>TRBJ2-1|TRBV5-1|TRBD2|.
TGCGCCAGCAGCCGTGGACTAGCGGTAAATGAGCAGTTCTTC
CASSRGLAVNEQFF